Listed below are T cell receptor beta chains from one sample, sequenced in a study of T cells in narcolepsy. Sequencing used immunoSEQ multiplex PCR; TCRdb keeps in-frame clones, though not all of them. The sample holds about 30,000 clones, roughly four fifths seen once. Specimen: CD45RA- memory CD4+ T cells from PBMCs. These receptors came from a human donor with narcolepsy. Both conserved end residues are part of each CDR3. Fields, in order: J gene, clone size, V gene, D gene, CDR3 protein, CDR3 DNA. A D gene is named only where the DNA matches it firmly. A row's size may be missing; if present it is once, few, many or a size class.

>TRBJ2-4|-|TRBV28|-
CASSFQGSGKNIQYF
TGTGCCAGCAGTTTCCAGGGAAGTGGCAAAAACATTCAGTACTTC
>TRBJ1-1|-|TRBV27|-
CASTRGGSTEAFF
TGTGCCAGCACCCGGGGGGGGTCCACTGAAGCTTTCTTT
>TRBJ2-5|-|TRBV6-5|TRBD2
CASSSRGVTKEAQYF
TGTGCCAGCAGTTCCCGGGGGGTTACGAAGGAGGCCCAGTACTTC
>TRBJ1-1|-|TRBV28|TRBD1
CASSLAGGNTEAFF
TGTGCCAGCAGTTTAGCAGGGGGGAACACTGAAGCTTTCTTT
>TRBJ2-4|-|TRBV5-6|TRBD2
CASSVAGGDIQYF
TGTGCCAGCAGCGTGGCGGGAGGGGACATTCAGTACTTC
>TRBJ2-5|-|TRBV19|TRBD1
CASSITRPTGGAVQYF
TGTGCCAGTAGTATCACCCGCCCGACAGGGGGGGCGGTCCAGTACTTC
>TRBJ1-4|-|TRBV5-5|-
CASSLAGGLTEKLFF
TGTGCCAGCAGCTTGGCCGGGGGGCTTACTGAAAAACTGTTTTTT
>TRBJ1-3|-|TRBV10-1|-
CASSPDGSGNTIYF
TGCGCCAGCAGCCCGGACGGCTCTGGAAACACCATATATTTT
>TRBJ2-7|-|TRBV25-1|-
CASSPTGTSSYEQYF
TGTGCCAGCAGCCCGACAGGGACTAGCTCCTACGAGCAGTACTTC
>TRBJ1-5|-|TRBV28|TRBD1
CARRGTGEGQPQHF
TGTGCCCGCAGGGGTACAGGGGAGGGACAGCCCCAGCATTTT
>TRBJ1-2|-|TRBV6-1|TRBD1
CASSWRQGAGGYTF
TGTGCCAGCTCCTGGAGACAGGGGGCGGGAGGCTACACCTTC
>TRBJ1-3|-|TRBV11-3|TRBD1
CASSPGQGPGNTIYF
TGTGCCAGCAGCCCCGGACAGGGGCCAGGAAACACCATATATTTT
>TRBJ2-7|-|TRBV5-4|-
CASSLLQYEQYF
TGTGCCAGCAGCTTGCTTCAATACGAGCAGTACTTC
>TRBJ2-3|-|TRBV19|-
CASSPPGTWTDTQYF
TGTGCCAGTAGTCCTCCCGGGACATGGACAGATACGCAGTATTTT
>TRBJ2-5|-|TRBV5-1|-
CASSFLSDPLQETQYF
TGCGCCAGCAGCTTCCTCTCCGATCCCCTACAAGAGACCCAGTACTTC
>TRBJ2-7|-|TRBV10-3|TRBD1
CAISGDRAYEQYF
TGTGCCATCAGTGGGGACAGGGCCTACGAGCAGTACTTC
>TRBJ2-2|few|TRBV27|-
CASWRNTGELFF
TGTGCCAGCTGGCGGAACACCGGGGAGCTGTTTTTT
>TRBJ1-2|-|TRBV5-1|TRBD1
CATSDRGWDGYTF
TGCGCCACCTCGGACAGGGGCTGGGATGGCTACACCTTC
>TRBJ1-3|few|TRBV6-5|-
CASSYSMGNTIYF
TGTGCCAGCAGTTACTCGATGGGAAACACCATATATTTT
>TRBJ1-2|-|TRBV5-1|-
CASGTGYGYTF
TGCGCCAGTGGAACAGGGTATGGCTACACCTTC
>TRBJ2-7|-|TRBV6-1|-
CASRNPVSYEQYF
TGTGCCAGCAGGAATCCCGTTAGTTACGAGCAGTACTTC
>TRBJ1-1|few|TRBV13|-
CASSLSVNRGMNTEAFF
TGTGCCAGCAGCTTATCTGTGAACCGTGGCATGAACACTGAAGCTTTCTTT